This T cell receptor (beta chain) is drawn from a study of blood T cell repertoires in COVID-19. Some clones are missing from TCRdb's copy, which holds only in-frame ones; the method was immunoSEQ multiplex PCR. Of about 190,000 clones detected, 70% to 85% appear once; the ten largest clones hold 3.2%. This receptor was taken from a woman aged 25-40 years who had recovered from COVID-19. Sequenced: PBMCs or T cells enriched from blood (not recorded which).

DNA for the CDR3: TGTGCCAGCAGGCGGGACGGCCGTCCCTACAATGAGCAGTTCTTC. Translating it yields CASRRDGRPYNEQFF. The V and J genes are TRBV6-5 and TRBJ2-1; D perhaps matches TRBD2 (6 bases). The CDR3 sequence is 15 residues long. The germline V gene encodes CDR1 MNHEY and CDR2 SVGAGI. Between the trimmed V and J ends, which lost 6 bases and 2 bases, there was a span of 14 bases.